The clone carrying this T cell receptor (beta chain) was seen ten or more times. No antigen is known for it. The data were obtained in a study of T-cell reconstitution after alpha-beta-depleted transplantation in children. General observations from the study: Most T-cell counts and diversity one year after the transplant came from T cells that were newly produced. In patients about two months after transplant, alpha-beta T cells reportedly arose from several hundred expanded graft clones. Some patients owed their high day-60 TCRbeta diversity to surviving recipient T cells and thymic progenitors.

The TCRbeta library incorporated unique molecular identifiers. TCRdb itself ran the PCR reads through MiXCR, one entry per CDR3 protein. This table holds about 300,000 distinct CDR3 sequences, about 7.3% found once. Germline loops: CDR1 SGHRS, CDR2 YFSETQ. The CDR3 is 15 residues long. The V gene lost 0 bases and the J gene lost 3 bases, with 11 bases spanning the gap. The sample here was peripheral blood, taken 360 days after TCRalphabeta/CD19-depleted stem cell transplant. The sequence was obtained from a female patient aged 2-9 years who had a stem cell transplant for Fanconi anemia, so the T cells may come from the graft donor. V and J are TRBV5-1 and TRBJ2-3; D ambiguous. CDR3 nucleotide sequence: TGCGCCAGCAGCTTGGTGACCGGAGCTACAGATACGCAGTATTTT. Its translation: CASSLVTGATDTQYF.